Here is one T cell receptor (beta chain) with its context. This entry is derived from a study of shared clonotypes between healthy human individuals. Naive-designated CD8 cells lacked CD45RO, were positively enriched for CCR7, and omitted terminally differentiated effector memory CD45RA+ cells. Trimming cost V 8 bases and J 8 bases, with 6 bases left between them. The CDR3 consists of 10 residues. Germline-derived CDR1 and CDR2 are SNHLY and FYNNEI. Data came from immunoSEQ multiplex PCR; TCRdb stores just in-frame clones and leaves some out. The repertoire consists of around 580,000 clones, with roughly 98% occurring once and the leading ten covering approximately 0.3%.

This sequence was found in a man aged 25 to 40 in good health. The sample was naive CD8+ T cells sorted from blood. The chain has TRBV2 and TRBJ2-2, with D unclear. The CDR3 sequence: CASGAGELFF. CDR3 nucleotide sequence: TGTGCCAGCGGCGCAGGGGAGCTGTTTTTT.